One and the same sample provided the 32 T cell receptor beta chains below, sequenced in a study of cytomegalovirus exposure and HLA in healthy donors. The study ran its PCR with 60 Vbeta and 13 Jbeta primers. Repertoires were generated with immunoSEQ multiplex PCR, while TCRdb's copy carries only in-frame clones and drops some. Of 130,000 to 150,000 clones in the sample, approximately 80% were seen once. Sequenced material: PBMCs. The receptors were sampled from a woman aged 18-29 years in good health and CMV-seropositive.

V is TRBV2 and J is TRBJ2-3, with 7 bases identical to TRBD2. The germline V gene has CDR1 SNHLY and CDR2 FYNNEI. J lost 4 bases, V lost 8 bases, and 12 bases had no gene match. This CDR3 is 15 amino acids long. This CDR3 is CASCLGGEMADTQYF. The CDR3, as DNA: TGTGCCAGCTGCCTGGGGGGGGAGATGGCAGATACGCAGTATTTT.

The chain employs TRBV7-2 and TRBJ2-2; the match to TRBD2 covers 9 bases. CDR1 SGHTA and CDR2 FQGNSA come from the germline V gene. Trimming cost V 5 bases and J 7 bases; bases outside gene matches: 14. This CDR3 is built from 17 residues. CDR3 coding DNA: TGTGCCAGCAGCCCCAGAGCCTCGAGCGGGGGGTACGGGGAGCTGTTTTTT. Protein product: CASSPRASSGGYGELFF.

The chain employs TRBV14 and TRBJ1-4; no firm D call. Germline CDR1 SGHDN, CDR2 FVKESK. The CDR3 has 15 amino acids. Between the trimmed V and J ends, which lost 1 base and 2 bases, there was a span of 8 bases. The CDR3 region has the DNA TGTGCCAGCAGCCAAGGTCTAGGTACTAATGAAAAACTGTTTTTT. Translated: CASSQGLGTNEKLFF. The full variable domain, with the rest looked up from reference TRBV14 and TRBJ1-4, is EAGVTQFPSHSVIEKGQTVTLRCDPISGHDNLYWYRRVMGKEIKFLLHFVKESKQDESGMPNNRFLAERTGGTYSTLKVQPAELEDSGVYFCASSQGLGTNEKLFFGSGTQLSVL.

J is TRBJ2-3 and V is TRBV28; TRBD1 agrees at 12 bases. With V trimmed by 6 bases and J by 2 bases, 12 bases remained unmatched. The germline V gene encodes CDR1 MDHEN and CDR2 SYDVKM. This CDR3 contains 18 residues. The CDR3 bases are TGTGCCAGCAGCATTCCCGGGACAGGGGGCTTAAACACAGATACGCAGTATTTT. Protein sequence: CASSIPGTGGLNTDTQYF. Looking up the rest from reference TRBV28 and TRBJ2-3 gives the full variable domain: DVKVTQSSRYLVKRTGEKVFLECVQDMDHENMFWYRQDPGLGLRLIYFSYDVKMKEKGDIPEGYSVSREKKERFSLILESASTNQTSMYLCASSIPGTGGLNTDTQYFGPGTRLTVL.

The sample holds a few counts of this clone. The chain recombines TRBV10-3 with TRBJ1-2, with D possibly TRBD1 on 5 matching bases. Trimming removed 3 bases from V and 4 bases from J, with 12 bases in between. The CDR3 runs 14 residues. Germline V lookup: CDR1 ENHRY, CDR2 SYGVKD. Here the CDR3 DNA reads TGTGCCATCAGTGATAAAGGGGATACCTATGGCTACACCTTC. Translating it yields CAISDKGDTYGYTF.

This clone was counted between two and nine times. CDR3 amino acids: CASSEGGAITEAFF. The CDR3 coding sequence is TGCGCCAGCAGTGAGGGGGGGGCGATCACTGAAGCTTTCTTT. The rearrangement joins TRBV10-1 to TRBJ1-1; D is possibly TRBD1 (6 bases). Trimming left V 2 bases short and J 4 bases short, with 11 bases between. CDR1 and CDR2 (germline): WNHNN, SYGVQD (reference sequence). The CDR3 extends over 14 amino acids.

The chain recombines TRBV5-4 with TRBJ1-4; D gene unclear. This CDR3 has 14 amino acids. Germline CDR1 SGHNT, CDR2 YYREEE (reference sequence). Trimming removed 4 bases from V and 7 bases from J, with 14 bases in between. CDR3 amino acids: CASSPFLASEKLFF. CDR3 nucleotide sequence: TGTGCCAGCAGCCCCTTTCTTGCCAGTGAAAAACTGTTTTTT.

The chain joins TRBV19 to TRBJ2-6, with TRBD1 identical over 8 bases. CDR1 is LNHDA, CDR2 SQIVND, per germline (reference sequence). V gave up 4 bases and J gave up 2 bases; unmatched junction bases: 1. The CDR3 totals 15 residues. In DNA, the CDR3 is TGTGCCAGTAGTACGACAGGGGCTGGGGCCAACGTCCTGACTTTC. This gives the protein CASSTTGAGANVLTF.

The chain carries TRBV5-1 and TRBJ2-7, with a possible D match to TRBD1 (6 bases). Trimming took 5 bases from V and 5 from J, leaving 11 bases between them. The CDR3 has 12 residues. The V gene's germline CDR1 is SGHRS and CDR2 YFSETQ. The CDR3 region is CASRDRDNEQYF. The CDR3 coding sequence is TGCGCCAGCAGGGACCGGGACAACGAGCAGTACTTC.

The chain is built from TRBV5-5 and TRBJ1-6, with 7 bases lining up with TRBD1. Germline CDR1 SGHKS, CDR2 YYEKEE (reference sequence). The V segment lost 4 bases and the J segment 0 bases; nucleotides outside the gene matches: 4. This CDR3 contains 16 residues. CDR3 loop: CASSPRGSSYNSPLHF. The CDR3, as DNA: TGTGCCAGCAGCCCCAGGGGGTCCTCCTATAATTCACCCCTCCACTTT.

The chain joins TRBV4-1 to TRBJ2-5, with D perhaps matching TRBD1 (6 bases). Per the germline V gene, CDR1 is MGHRA and CDR2 is YSYEKL. The V end was cut by 0 bases, the J end by 5 bases, with 10 bases between. This CDR3 has 14 residues. The CDR3 loop reads CASSQETGTETQYF. CDR3 bases: TGCGCCAGCAGCCAAGAAACAGGGACCGAGACCCAGTACTTC.

The gene calls are TRBV30 and TRBJ1-1; possible D gene TRBD1, 6 bases. Trimming stripped 8 bases from V and 2 bases from J, with 12 bases between. This CDR3 is built from 12 residues. Germline CDR1 reads GTSNPN; CDR2 reads SVGIG (reference sequence). The CDR3 DNA reads TGTGCCCAGACAGGAGACAACACTGAAGCTTTCTTT. It specifies CAQTGDNTEAFF.

This clone has a single count. The chain joins TRBV19 to TRBJ1-2; D is unresolved. This CDR3 spans 14 amino acids. Germline V CDR1 and CDR2: LNHDA, SQIVND (reference sequence). V was pared by 0 bases and J by 2 bases, with 7 bases between. CDR3 protein: CASSIDHLNYGYTF. As DNA, the CDR3 is TGTGCCAGTAGTATAGATCATCTAAACTATGGCTACACCTTC.

There are a few counts of this clone. This rearrangement joins TRBV11-2 to TRBJ2-2, with 11 bases matching TRBD2. The J segment lost 4 bases and the V segment lost 4 bases, leaving 2 bases of the junction unmatched. This CDR3 contains 15 residues. Germline V gene sequence: CDR1 SGHAT, CDR2 FQNNGV. CDR3 sequence: CASSSLAGGTGELFF. The CDR3, as DNA: TGTGCCAGCAGCTCCCTAGCGGGGGGCACCGGGGAGCTGTTTTTT.

The chain carries TRBV5-1 and TRBJ1-2; 9 positions match TRBD1. The ends lost 4 bases at V and 5 bases at J; junction bases unmatched: 6. Germline V gene lookup returns CDR1 SGHRS and CDR2 YFSETQ. CDR3 length: 14 amino acids. CDR3 sequence: CASSMTGGEYGYTF. The CDR3 nucleotides read TGCGCCAGCAGCATGACAGGGGGGGAGTATGGCTACACCTTC.

The chain links TRBV5-4 to TRBJ2-1; 7 nucleotides align to TRBD2. Germline V gives CDR1 SGHNT, CDR2 YYREEE (reference sequence). The CDR3 length is 16 residues. Trimming took 3 bases from V and 5 from J; bases not matched to a gene: 11. The chain's CDR3 is CASSWGGTTKHNEQFF. CDR3 bases: TGTGCCAGCAGCTGGGGGGGGACTACTAAACACAATGAGCAGTTCTTC.

The chain carries TRBV12-5 and TRBJ2-7; no definite D call. The CDR3 spans 14 residues. Trimming removed 6 bases from V and 2 bases from J, with 14 bases in between. Germline V CDR1 and CDR2: LGHNT, FRNRAP. CDR3 sequence (DNA): TGTGCTAGTGGCCCGAGCCGTATGCCCTACGAGCAGTACTTC. Translating gives CASGPSRMPYEQYF.

The V gene is TRBV18, the J gene TRBJ2-1, with a possible D match to TRBD1 (5 bases). V was cut by 5 bases and J by 8 bases, with 19 bases left in between. Germline V CDR1 and CDR2: KGHSH, LQKENI. The CDR3 extends over 15 amino acids. Here the CDR3 DNA reads TGTGCCAGCTCAAGGACAAGGGTGAGCCTCGATGAGCAGTTCTTC. Its translation is CASSRTRVSLDEQFF.

The chain is built from TRBV12-5 and TRBJ2-1; 8 bases line up with TRBD1. Losses at the gene ends were 2 bases for V and 3 bases for J; bases not matched to a gene: 9. CDR1 LGHNT and CDR2 FRNRAP come from the germline V gene. This CDR3 comprises 17 residues. CDR3: CASGLFLGTGIYNEQFF. CDR3 in DNA: TGTGCTAGTGGTTTGTTCCTTGGGACAGGAATCTACAATGAGCAGTTCTTC.

This chain joins TRBV7-8 and TRBJ2-5; 9 bases agree with TRBD1. Trimming cost V 4 bases and J 2 bases; bases outside gene matches: 8. The CDR3 is 16 residues long. CDR1 and CDR2 from the germline V gene are SGHVS and FQNEAQ. Here the CDR3 DNA reads TGTGCCAGCAGCTCCAGAGACAGGGGGTGGCAAGAGACCCAGTACTTC. As protein: CASSSRDRGWQETQYF.

The gene calls are TRBV18 and TRBJ2-6; unclear D gene. V dropped 5 bases and J dropped 6 bases, with 14 bases sitting between them. The CDR3 has 15 residues. Germline V CDR1 and CDR2: KGHSH, LQKENI. CDR3 sequence: CASSFSQSLANVLTF. The CDR3 DNA is TGTGCCAGCTCATTTTCACAGTCACTGGCCAACGTCCTGACTTTC.

This chain links TRBV6-1 with TRBJ1-5, with a weak D call TRBD1 (5 bases). The CDR3 extends over 14 amino acids. Trimming took 4 bases from V and 1 from J, leaving 8 bases between them. The germline gives CDR1 MNHNS, CDR2 SASEGT. The CDR3 DNA reads as TGTGCCAGCAGTGCGGACAAAAGCAATCAGCCCCAGCATTTT. It encodes CASSADKSNQPQHF.

The chain carries TRBV11-2 and TRBJ1-2; no definite D call. The CDR3 extends over 13 amino acids. The germline CDR1 and CDR2 sequences are SGHAT and FQNNGV. Trimming took off 0 bases at V and 4 bases at J, with 6 bases between the two ends. The CDR3 region has the DNA TGTGCCAGCAGCTTAGACCCAGGCTATGGCTACACCTTC. This encodes CASSLDPGYGYTF.

This chain connects TRBV30 to TRBJ1-5; a weak D match, TRBD1 (6 bases). This CDR3 has 14 amino acids. V gave up 1 base and J gave up 2 bases, with 9 bases separating them. Germline CDR1 and CDR2: GTSNPN and SVGIG (reference sequence). CDR3 region: CAWSAHRGNQPQHF. Here the CDR3 DNA reads TGTGCCTGGAGTGCCCACAGGGGCAATCAGCCCCAGCATTTT.

V and J are TRBV19 and TRBJ2-1, with TRBD2 matching over 15 bases. The junction had 1 base not matched to a gene; V was cut back by 4 bases and J by 12 bases. The CDR3 is made up of 13 amino acids. Germline V gene lookup returns CDR1 LNHDA and CDR2 SQIVND (reference sequence). The CDR3 DNA reads TGTGCCAGTAGTAGGACTAGCGGGGGGGGGCAGTTCTTC. The encoded protein is CASSRTSGGGQFF.

This clone was found a few times. The genes are TRBV19 and TRBJ1-1; D is ambiguous. Germline CDR1 is LNHDA and CDR2 is SQIVND (reference sequence). CDR3 length: 8 amino acids. V lost 9 bases to trimming and J lost 9 bases, with 5 bases between them. In DNA, the CDR3 is TGTGCCAGCTATCAAGCTTTCTTT. Amino acids: CASYQAFF.

V gene TRBV5-1 combines with J gene TRBJ2-3; 9 positions match TRBD1. V trimming: 4 bases; J trimming: 4 bases; junction bases outside the gene matches: 7. Per germline, CDR1 SGHRS and CDR2 YFSETQ. The CDR3 has 15 residues. CDR3 bases: TGCGCCAGCAGCATACAGGGGGCGCAGGCAGATACGCAGTATTTT. Encoded protein: CASSIQGAQADTQYF.

The chain links TRBV19 to TRBJ1-1; tentatively, D is TRBD1 (5 bases). Germline V gives CDR1 LNHDA, CDR2 SQIVND (reference sequence). Between the trimmed V and J ends, which lost 3 bases and 0 bases, there was a span of 14 bases. The CDR3 loop spans 16 amino acids. The CDR3 sequence: CASSMGWGSLNTEAFF. CDR3 nucleotides: TGTGCCAGTAGTATGGGGTGGGGCAGCTTGAACACTGAAGCTTTCTTT.

This clone was picked up a small number of times. V is TRBV5-6 and J is TRBJ1-6; D is ambiguous. The CDR3 sequence is 17 residues long. Germline V gene data show CDR1 as SGHDT and CDR2 as YYEEEE. V was trimmed by 4 bases and J by 4 bases, leaving 18 bases between them. The CDR3 nucleotides are TGTGCCAGCAGCAGCCCGCGTCGGGGAGTTTATAATTCACCCCTCCACTTT. Translating it yields CASSSPRRGVYNSPLHF.

This chain joins TRBV5-1 and TRBJ2-1; a weak D match, TRBD2 (5 bases). V was trimmed by 3 bases and J by 0 bases, leaving 16 bases between them. Germline V CDR1 and CDR2: SGHRS, YFSETQ. This CDR3 has 17 amino acids. CDR3 sequence: CASSSGLASSSYNEQFF. The CDR3 DNA follows: TGCGCCAGCAGCTCGGGGTTGGCGTCTAGCTCCTACAATGAGCAGTTCTTC.

This chain uses TRBV4-1 with TRBJ1-4, with D perhaps TRBD1 (5 bases). Deletions cut 0 bases from V and 5 bases from J, with 16 bases between. Germline loops: CDR1 MGHRA, CDR2 YSYEKL. The CDR3 covers 17 residues. CDR3 bases: TGCGCCAGCAGCCAAGAAGGGTTATGGCAGGGAAATGAAAAACTGTTTTTT. Translation gives CASSQEGLWQGNEKLFF.

The chain couples TRBV5-1 to TRBJ2-7; D possibly corresponds to TRBD2 (6 bases). The CDR3 sequence is 17 residues long. Germline CDR1 reads SGHRS; CDR2 reads YFSETQ. V gave up 1 base and J gave up 3 bases, with 20 bases separating them. In DNA form, the CDR3 reads TGCGCCAGCAGCTTGAGCCCCTCGGGGAGACTAGTCTACGAGCAGTACTTC. It specifies CASSLSPSGRLVYEQYF.